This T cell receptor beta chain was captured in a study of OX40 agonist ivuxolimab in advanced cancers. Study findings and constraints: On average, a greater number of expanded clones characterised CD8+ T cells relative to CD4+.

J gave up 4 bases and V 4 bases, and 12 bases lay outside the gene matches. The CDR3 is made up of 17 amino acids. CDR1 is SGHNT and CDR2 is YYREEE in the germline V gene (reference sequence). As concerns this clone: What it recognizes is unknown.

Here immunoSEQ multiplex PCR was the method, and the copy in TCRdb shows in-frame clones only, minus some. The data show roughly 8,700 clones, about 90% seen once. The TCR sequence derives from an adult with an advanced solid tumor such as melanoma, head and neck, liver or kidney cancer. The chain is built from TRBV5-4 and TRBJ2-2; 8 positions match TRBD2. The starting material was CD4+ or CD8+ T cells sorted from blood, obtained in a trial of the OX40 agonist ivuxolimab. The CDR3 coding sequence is TGTGCCAGCAGCCTACCATATAGCGGGGAGCCCACCGGGGAGCTGTTTTTT. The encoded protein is CASSLPYSGEPTGELFF.